This T cell receptor (beta chain) was obtained from a study of shared clonotypes between healthy human individuals. Broader study findings: The four-donor shared clonotypes exceeded non-shared clonotypes in generation probability, with non-shared ones scoring lower.

A remark on this clone: Antigen: not known. Other nucleotide sequences from this sample produce the same CDR3.

This CDR3 region has 12 residues. V lost 7 bases, J lost 1 base, and 2 bases stayed unmatched. The germline gives CDR1 SQVTM, CDR2 ANQGSEA. In the study's own analysis: ImmunoSEQ sequences covered only the junction and lacked quality scores; filtering therefore differed. Here immunoSEQ multiplex PCR was the method, and the copy in TCRdb shows in-frame clones only, minus some. V, J and clone size reflect that table, while D and trimming were determined from the DNA. The profile shows about 2.4 million clones, more than 90% of them singletons. The sequence derives from a man in his late teens or twenties in good health. The specimen sequenced was naive CD4+ T cells sorted from blood. Subset here: CD45RA+ positively selected. The V gene is TRBV29-1, the J gene TRBJ2-3; 7 positions agree with TRBD2. The chain's CDR3 is CSGTRGTDTQYF. The CDR3 coding sequence is TGCAGCGGGACTAGGGGCACAGATACGCAGTATTTT.